The clone carrying this T cell receptor (beta chain) was counted between two and nine times. Its antigen is still unknown. For the second PCR, which ran for about 6 to 11 cycles, a sample-barcoded 5' primer and a J-beta primer mix were used. TCRdb passed the 5' RACE reads through MiXCR, listing each CDR3 protein once. The table includes 750,000 to 850,000 distinct CDR3 sequences, about 25% detected once. The CDR3 is 15 residues long. The J segment lost 0 bases and the V segment lost 5 bases, leaving 8 bases of the junction unmatched. CDR1 and CDR2 (germline): SQVTM, ANQGSEA. The sample comes from a study of blood T cells in healthy people across ages. Study-wide findings and caveats: Estimates of total diversity, which came from one million sequenced T cells, were considered to be underestimates.

In addition, the sample was reused for a study of T cells of mothers and their children. This second study notes: The donors comprised a handful of children and their three healthy Caucasian mothers. The TCR beta CDR3 read count exceeded 10 million for each mother and was 2.5 million to 3 million for each child.

The clonotype was recovered from a boy between 5 and 17 years old in good health. The chain has TRBV29-1 and TRBJ2-7; 9 nucleotides match TRBD1. Specimen: blood. The CDR3: CSVLLRDRDSYEQYF. CDR3 nucleotides: TGCAGCGTTCTTCTCCGGGACAGGGACTCCTACGAGCAGTACTTC.